This T cell receptor beta chain was identified in a study of response to subunit inactivated influenza vaccine. Study-wide findings and caveats: Only a handful of new T cells, the authors suggested, are recruited with each seasonal influenza vaccination.

CDR1 is SQVTM, CDR2 ANQGSEA, per germline. V gave up 4 bases and J gave up 0 bases, with 9 bases separating them. The length of the CDR3 is 13 residues. TCRdb reprocessed the RT-PCR reads via MiXCR and lists one record per CDR3 protein. The profile shows just under 250,000 distinct CDR3 sequences, more than 9% of them singletons. To note about this clonotype: No antigen is known for it.

The chain carries TRBV29-1 and TRBJ1-1, with a tentative D call TRBD1 (5 bases). Sample: non-naive T cells sorted from PBMCs, taken less than 15 days before vaccination. This receptor was identified in a man aged 45-65 years who received an inactivated influenza vaccine. The CDR3 nucleotides read TGCAGCGTTGGGGACCGGATGAACACTGAAGCTTTCTTT. Translation gives CSVGDRMNTEAFF.